This entry features one T cell receptor beta chain sequence. The target antigen is unknown. The sample comes from a study of T cell responses to AZD1222 COVID-19 vaccine. Study conclusions and caveats: Repertoires were obtained solely post-peak T cell response.

Some clones are missing from TCRdb's copy, which holds only in-frame ones; the method was immunoSEQ multiplex PCR. The sample comprises under 150,000 clones, about 90% of which are singletons, and 8% to 10% rests with the top ten. The sample was peripheral blood, taken on day 0 of AZD1222 vaccination. This clonotype was sampled from an adult in good health.

The CDR3 loop is CASSFDRVETQYF. The CDR3 coding sequence is TGTGCCAGCAGCTTCGACAGGGTCGAGACCCAGTACTTC. The V and J genes are TRBV2 and TRBJ2-5; 7 nucleotides line up with TRBD1. Trimming took 6 bases from V and 5 from J; bases not matched to a gene: 6. Germline V CDR1 and CDR2: SNHLY, FYNNEI. This CDR3 is built from 13 residues.